A selection of T cell receptor beta chains follows, all from one sample in a study of patients and donors after allogeneic stem cell transplantation. TCRdb used MiXCR to reprocess the RT-PCR reads, holding one entry per CDR3 protein. The table has tens of thousands of distinct CDR3 sequences, roughly 38% seen once; the top ten hold over 65%. Sequencing input: blood, either unsorted or a sorted T cell fraction (not recorded which). The receptors were sampled from a human donor who was either an allogeneic HSCT recipient or a stem cell or donor lymphocyte infusion donor (not recorded which). It is not recorded whose cells these are; they may come from a transplant donor. Each CDR3 is given with its conserved first and last residue. A D gene is named only where the DNA matches it firmly. Rows may omit the clone size; those that give it use once, few, many or a size class.

J gene | D gene | V gene | clone size | CDR3 DNA | CDR3 protein
TRBJ1-2 | NA | TRBV4-3 | NA | TGCGCCAGCAGCCAGCCAGGGACTTATGGCTACACCTTC | CASSQPGTYGYTF
TRBJ2-1 | NA | TRBV7-6 | NA | TGTGCCAGCAGCCATCGACAGAAACTTAATGAGCAGTTCTTC | CASSHRQKLNEQFF
TRBJ2-1 | NA | TRBV15 | NA | TGTGCCACCATGGCAGTAGGCGAGCAGTTCTTC | CATMAVGEQFF
TRBJ2-1 | TRBD2 | TRBV24-1 | NA | TGTGCCACCGGTTCCGGGACTAGCGGGACTGGCTCCTACAATGAGCAGTTCTTC | CATGSGTSGTGSYNEQFF
TRBJ1-6 | TRBD1 | TRBV3-1 | NA | TGTGCCAGCAGCCTAGGGGGACAGGTGAATGGTTCACCCCTCCACTTT | CASSLGGQVNGSPLHF
TRBJ2-7 | NA | TRBV20-1 | NA | TGCAGTGCACCTCCGGGGGTCGGGTCCTACGAGCAGTACTTC | CSAPPGVGSYEQYF
TRBJ2-7 | NA | TRBV5-5 | few | TGTGCCAGCAGCTTGGTAGGGTCCGTCTCCTACGAGCAGTACTTC | CASSLVGSVSYEQYF
TRBJ2-7 | TRBD1 | TRBV15 | once | TGTGCCACCAGCAGAGGGGGACAGGGGGCCTACGAGCAGTACTTC | CATSRGGQGAYEQYF
TRBJ2-2 | NA | TRBV5-5 | NA | TGTGCCAGCAGCGTTACAGGTCCCGGGGAGCTGTTTTTT | CASSVTGPGELFF
TRBJ2-1 | NA | TRBV11-3 | NA | TGTGCCAGCAGCGAGCGAGTGGGAGATCAGTTCTTC | CASSERVGDQFF
TRBJ1-2 | NA | TRBV5-1 | NA | TGCGCCAGCAGCTTGTGGGCCGACCTTGCATATGGCTACACCTTC | CASSLWADLAYGYTF
TRBJ1-1 | TRBD1 | TRBV6-2/TRBV6-3 | few | TGTGCCAGCAGGACAGGGGGAAAAGCTTTCTTT | CASRTGGKAFF
TRBJ2-3 | TRBD2 | TRBV20-1 | few | TGCAGTGCTAGAGGTCTAGCGGGAACCCGAGGAGATACGCAGTATTTT | CSARGLAGTRGDTQYF
TRBJ2-3 | NA | TRBV29-1 | NA | TGCAGCGTTGGAGGGGATGCAGATACGCAGTATTTT | CSVGGDADTQYF